One sample yielded the 24 T cell receptor beta chains listed below, sequenced in a study of T-cell reconstitution after alpha-beta-depleted transplantation in children. For TCRbeta, the library was prepared with unique molecular identifiers. TCRdb re-called the PCR reads with MiXCR, one entry per CDR3 protein. The repertoire has hundreds of thousands of distinct CDR3 sequences, under 20% of them found once; the top ten carry around 4.5%. Sample: PBMCs, mostly from graft donor cells, taken 360 days after TCRalphabeta/CD19-depleted stem cell transplant. These receptors were obtained from a male patient younger than 18 who had a stem cell transplant for acute lymphoblastic leukemia, so the T cells may come from the graft donor.

V is TRBV27 and J is TRBJ2-7; maybe TRBD2 (5 bases). Germline CDR1 is MNHEY and CDR2 is SMNVEV (reference sequence). Trimming stripped 8 bases from V and 9 bases from J, with 26 bases between. CDR3 length: 15 amino acids. The CDR3, as DNA: TGTGCCAGCCGAAGTGGGCTGGATCTGATTCGGGGGCAGTACTTC. It encodes CASRSGLDLIRGQYF.

The V call is TRBV12-3 or TRBV12-4, the J call TRBJ1-6; D is possibly TRBD1 (6 bases). V lost 3 bases, J lost 6 bases, and 9 bases lay in between. The CDR3 is 14 residues long. The CDR3 DNA reads TGTGCCAGCAGTTTGGACAGCGTTAATTCACCCCTCCACTTT. It codes for CASSLDSVNSPLHF.

The V call is TRBV6-2 or TRBV6-3, the J call TRBJ2-3; D is unclear. With 6 bases removed from V and 5 bases from J, the gap between germline ends came to 9 bases. Looked up from germline, CDR1 is MNHEY and CDR2 is SVGEGT. The CDR3 has 12 residues. CDR3 DNA sequence: TGTGCCAGCAGCGACAAAAGAGATACGCAGTATTTT. This gives the protein CASSDKRDTQYF.

This clonotype was observed a few times. V usage is TRBV7-3 and J usage is TRBJ2-5; TRBD2 aligns across 8 bases. The germline V gene has CDR1 SGHTA and CDR2 FQGTGA. J gave up 5 bases and V 5 bases, and 10 bases lay outside the gene matches. The CDR3 sequence is 15 residues long. The CDR3, as DNA: TGTGCCAGCAGCCCGGGACTAGTAGTCAGTGAGACCCAGTACTTC. It yields the protein CASSPGLVVSETQYF.

Regarding this clonotype: The conserved phenylalanine or tryptophan is not found at the CDR3 terminus, so this likely reflects a read error. This chain uses TRBV13 with TRBJ2-7; no clear D gene. The CDR3 loop spans 11 amino acids. CDR1 and CDR2 (germline): PRHDT, FYEKMQ (reference sequence). V lost 5 bases to trimming and J lost 2 bases, with 4 bases between them. The CDR3 here is CASSTTYEQYS. CDR3 bases: TGTGCCAGCAGCACAACCTACGAGCAGTACTCC.

This clonotype occurred a few times. V is TRBV5-4 and J is TRBJ2-1, with 10 bases matching TRBD2. With 4 bases clipped from V and 7 bases from J, the junction kept 8 bases outside the gene matches. Germline V gene data show CDR1 as SGHNT and CDR2 as YYREEE (reference sequence). The CDR3 contains 15 residues. DNA for the CDR3: TGTGCCAGCAGCCCTTCTAGCGGGAGATTTAATGAGCAGTTCTTC. This gives the protein CASSPSSGRFNEQFF. Using reference TRBV5-4 and TRBJ2-1 for the parts outside the CDR3, the full variable domain is ETGVTQSPTHLIKTRGQQVTLRCSSQSGHNTVSWYQQALGQGPQFIFQYYREEENGRGNFPPRFSGLQFPNYSSELNVNALELDDSALYLCASSPSSGRFNEQFFGPGTRLTVL.

This clonotype has a single count. V and J are TRBV5-1 and TRBJ2-2; TRBD1 agrees at 7 bases. The ends lost 4 bases at V and 5 bases at J; junction bases unmatched: 8. Germline CDR1 SGHRS, CDR2 YFSETQ. The CDR3 runs 15 residues. The CDR3, as DNA: TGCGCCAGCAGCCGTGACAGGGTTTCAACCGGGGAGCTGTTTTTT. Translated: CASSRDRVSTGELFF.

V gene TRBV4-1 combines with J gene TRBJ1-1; 9 nucleotides line up with TRBD1. This CDR3 has 14 residues. The trim removed 3 bases at V and 3 bases at J, leaving 2 bases unmatched. Germline lookup yields CDR1 MGHRA and CDR2 YSYEKL. CDR3 region: CASSHRDRDTEAFF. CDR3 nucleotide sequence: TGCGCCAGCAGCCACCGGGACAGGGACACTGAAGCTTTCTTT.

In this sample, this clonotype turned up a few times. The gene calls are TRBV27 and TRBJ2-7; 14 nucleotides match TRBD2. The CDR3 runs 18 residues. Looked up from germline, CDR1 is MNHEY and CDR2 is SMNVEV (reference sequence). V shed 5 bases and J 1 base; nucleotides not matched to a gene: 10. The CDR3 region is CASSTPGLAGAGSYEQYF. CDR3 in DNA: TGTGCCAGCAGTACCCCGGGACTAGCGGGAGCGGGTTCCTACGAGCAGTACTTC.

DNA of the CDR3: TGCAGTGCTAGAGCCCCCGGGACTCCAGATCAGCCCCAGCATTTT. Its protein is CSARAPGTPDQPQHF. V gene TRBV20-1 combines with J gene TRBJ1-5, with D possibly being TRBD1 (5 bases). The V end was cut by 1 base, the J end by 5 bases, with 15 bases between. Germline CDR1 is DFQATT and CDR2 is SNEGSKA (reference sequence). The length of the CDR3 is 15 residues.

In its sample, this clonotype was seen a few times. The chain links TRBV20-1 to TRBJ2-1; D is ambiguous. Germline CDR1 reads DFQATT; CDR2 reads SNEGSKA (reference sequence). Deletions cut 1 base from V and 5 bases from J, with 15 bases between. The CDR3 loop spans 15 amino acids. CDR3 sequence: CSARVGRIPNNEQFF. CDR3 sequence (DNA): TGCAGTGCTAGAGTGGGCCGTATCCCCAACAATGAGCAGTTCTTC.

This clonotype was seen a handful of times. The chain has TRBV9 and TRBJ2-1; 7 bases map to TRBD1. This CDR3 is 15 amino acids long. V shed 7 bases, J shed 9 bases, and the junction held 16 bases outside the gene matches. Germline CDR1 and CDR2: SGDLS and YYNGEE. In DNA form, the CDR3 reads TGTGCCAGCGGTTTACGGAGCGGTCCAGGGGGTGAGCAGTTCTTC. Translated, it gives CASGLRSGPGGEQFF.

This clonotype showed up just a few times. V and J are TRBV4-1 and TRBJ2-1; D perhaps matches TRBD2 (6 bases). This CDR3 spans 19 amino acids. With 0 bases removed from V and 0 bases from J, the gap between germline ends came to 18 bases. CDR1 is MGHRA, CDR2 YSYEKL, per germline. In DNA form, the CDR3 reads TGCGCCAGCAGCCAAGATTCTGTAACGGGAGTTTTCTCCTACAATGAGCAGTTCTTC. Its translation is CASSQDSVTGVFSYNEQFF.

The chain links TRBV9 to TRBJ2-7, with 7 nucleotides matching TRBD2. The J segment lost 2 bases and the V segment lost 0 bases, leaving 5 bases of the junction unmatched. This CDR3 has 15 amino acids. Germline V gives CDR1 SGDLS, CDR2 YYNGEE. For the CDR3, the DNA is TGTGCCAGCAGCGTAGCACCGGGAGGCCCCTACGAGCAGTACTTC. The encoded protein is CASSVAPGGPYEQYF.

This clonotype was seen a few times. The chain recombines TRBV27 with TRBJ2-5; no firm D call. V was cut by 2 bases and J by 1 base, with 8 bases left in between. The CDR3 sequence is 14 residues long. Per germline, CDR1 MNHEY and CDR2 SMNVEV (reference sequence). The CDR3 sequence is CASSLGSSQETQYF. CDR3 sequence (DNA): TGTGCCAGCAGTTTAGGTTCCTCCCAAGAGACCCAGTACTTC.

The chain has TRBV24-1 and TRBJ2-7; 8 bases map to TRBD2. Germline V gene lookup returns CDR1 KGHDR and CDR2 SFDVKD. The V segment lost 1 base and the J segment 5 bases; nucleotides outside the gene matches: 9. The CDR3 loop spans 16 amino acids. CDR3 sequence: CATSDFHSSGSNEQYF. DNA of the CDR3: TGTGCCACCAGTGATTTCCACTCAAGCGGGAGTAACGAGCAGTACTTC.

V usage is TRBV2 and J usage is TRBJ2-7; D could derive from TRBD1 or TRBD2 (6 bases each). The CDR3 consists of 19 residues. Germline values: CDR1 SNHLY, CDR2 FYNNEI. Trimming removed 3 bases at V and 0 bases at J, with 24 bases between. The CDR3 sequence: CASSDRGRWVAASSYEQYF. The CDR3 nucleotides read TGTGCCAGCAGTGACAGGGGAAGGTGGGTAGCGGCCAGCTCCTACGAGCAGTACTTC.

The chain couples TRBV24-1 to TRBJ2-7; D is ambiguous. In germline, CDR1 is KGHDR, CDR2 SFDVKD. Trimming pared 4 bases from V and 9 bases from J, leaving 15 bases between. The CDR3 has 13 amino acids. The CDR3 nucleotides are TGTGCCACCAGTGAAACGGGCCCCTTTGGGCAGTACTTC. Encoded protein: CATSETGPFGQYF.

The rearrangement uses TRBV15 and TRBJ2-5, with 8 bases fitting TRBD2. There are 15 residues in the CDR3. Unmatched junction bases numbered 2, after V lost 0 bases and J lost 2 bases. The germline gives CDR1 LNHNV, CDR2 YYDKDF (reference sequence). The CDR3, as DNA: TGTGCCACCAGCAGAGACGGGAGGGAGCAAGAGACCCAGTACTTC. It codes for CATSRDGREQETQYF. Full variable domain (remainder filled in from reference TRBV15 and TRBJ2-5): DAMVIQNPRYQVTQFGKPVTLSCSQTLNHNVMYWYQQKSSQAPKLLFHYYDKDFNNEADTPDNFQSRRPNTSFCFLDIRSPGLGDTAMYLCATSRDGREQETQYFGPGTRLLVL.

The V gene is TRBV4-1, the J gene TRBJ2-1; 8 bases are shared with TRBD2. Trimming cost V 0 bases and J 0 bases; bases outside gene matches: 7. The V gene's germline CDR1 is MGHRA and CDR2 YSYEKL. CDR3 length: 18 amino acids. CDR3 DNA sequence: TGCGCCAGCAGCCAAGATCCTAGCGGGCGCCTCTCCTACAATGAGCAGTTCTTC. It codes for CASSQDPSGRLSYNEQFF.

The table lists this clonotype with many counts. The chain recombines TRBV5-1 with TRBJ2-2; 9 positions agree with TRBD2. Germline values: CDR1 SGHRS, CDR2 YFSETQ. CDR3 length: 17 amino acids. V shed 4 bases and J 3 bases; nucleotides not matched to a gene: 10. The CDR3 sequence: CASSPSPTSGHTGELFF. DNA for the CDR3: TGCGCCAGCAGCCCGAGTCCGACTAGCGGACACACCGGGGAGCTGTTTTTT.

This clonotype was observed a handful of times. The rearrangement links TRBV5-5 to TRBJ2-3, with D maybe TRBD2 (5 bases). CDR3 length equals 15 residues. V lost 2 bases, J lost 7 bases, and 17 bases lay in between. Germline V CDR1 and CDR2: SGHKS, YYEKEE (reference sequence). The CDR3 reads CASSLLLRREYTQYF. CDR3 in DNA: TGTGCCAGCAGCTTACTGCTCCGCCGGGAATATACGCAGTATTTT.

The chain recombines TRBV27 with TRBJ2-2; unclear D gene. V lost 10 bases and J 6 bases, leaving 18 bases between the germline ends. The CDR3 is made up of 14 amino acids. Looked up from germline, CDR1 is MNHEY and CDR2 is SMNVEV (reference sequence). The CDR3 loop reads CANCRYVRAGELFF. DNA of the CDR3: TGTGCCAACTGCCGTTACGTAAGAGCCGGGGAGCTGTTTTTT.

This clonotype showed up just a few times. The CDR3, as DNA: TGTGCCAGCAGCGTGGGCGGGACTACCTACGAGCAGTACTTC. Its translation: CASSVGGTTYEQYF. The V gene is TRBV9, the J gene TRBJ2-7, with 7 positions matching TRBD2. The ends lost 2 bases at V and 2 bases at J; junction bases unmatched: 4. In germline, CDR1 is SGDLS, CDR2 YYNGEE. The CDR3 is made up of 14 amino acids.